These 26 T cell receptor beta chains came from one sample sequenced in a study of beta chain features in type 1 diabetes. Expressed TCRB transcripts were sequenced because the isolated RNA had all been reverse transcribed beforehand. Generated by immunoSEQ multiplex PCR, the TCRdb table keeps only in-frame clones and is missing some. The repertoire holds 310,000 or so clones, with roughly 11% as singletons. The sequencing sample was made of naive CD4+ T cells from blood. These receptors were obtained from a woman in her twenties or thirties in good health.

The chain joins TRBV11-2 to TRBJ2-5; 8 positions match TRBD1. Trimming removed 7 bases from V and 5 bases from J; junction bases left unmatched: 12. The CDR3 loop spans 15 amino acids. Germline V gene lookup returns CDR1 SGHAT and CDR2 FQNNGV. CDR3 coding DNA: TGTGCCAGCACCCTCCACCGACAGGGGACGGAGACCCAGTACTTC. This encodes CASTLHRQGTETQYF. The full variable domain, rest sourced from reference TRBV11-2 and TRBJ2-5, is EAGVAQSPRYKIIEKRQSVAFWCNPISGHATLYWYQQILGQGPKLLIQFQNNGVVDDSQLPKDRFSAERLKGVDSTLKIQPAKLEDSAVYLCASTLHRQGTETQYFGPGTRLLVL.

The J gene is TRBJ1-5, the V gene TRBV28; TRBD1 agrees at 8 bases. Germline CDR1 is MDHEN and CDR2 is SYDVKM. This CDR3 has 16 amino acids. Trimming cost V 6 bases and J 5 bases; bases outside gene matches: 12. CDR3 coding DNA: TGTGCCAGCAGGCCGACCAGGGGGCGGAGGGATCAGCCCCAGCATTTT. This codes for CASRPTRGRRDQPQHF.

This clone has just a few counts. The J gene is TRBJ1-5, the V gene TRBV28; 7 bases fit TRBD1. The CDR3 length is 14 residues. The germline gives CDR1 MDHEN, CDR2 SYDVKM. The V and J ends lost 11 bases and 0 bases, in that order; junction bases with no gene match: 7. CDR3 in amino acids: CAGKGQSSNQPQHF. The CDR3 DNA sequence: TGTGCCGGCAAGGGACAGTCTAGCAATCAGCCCCAGCATTTT.

The chain links TRBV7-3 to TRBJ2-1; 14 positions agree with TRBD2. V gave up 5 bases and J gave up 5 bases; unmatched junction bases: 8. Germline assignment: CDR1 SGHTA and CDR2 FQGTGA. This CDR3 is built from 17 residues. CDR3: CASSPNPGLAGDNEQFF. CDR3 coding DNA: TGTGCCAGCAGCCCAAATCCGGGACTAGCGGGAGACAATGAGCAGTTCTTC.

This clone was recorded at least ten times. This chain links TRBV4-3 with TRBJ2-5, with 10 bases aligning to TRBD2. V was pared by 4 bases and J by 5 bases, with 1 base of the junction left unmatched. The CDR3 is 13 residues long. From germline, CDR1 is LGHNA and CDR2 YSLEER. The CDR3 region is CASSRGLAETQYF. Written as DNA, the CDR3 is TGCGCCAGCAGCCGGGGACTAGCGGAGACCCAGTACTTC.

This clone turned up a few times. The J gene is TRBJ1-1, the V gene TRBV6-5; D not certain. The V end was cut by 5 bases, the J end by 1 base, with 8 bases between. Germline V gene data show CDR1 as MNHEY and CDR2 as SVGAGI. The CDR3 consists of 13 residues. The CDR3 loop is CASSPLGNTEAFF. The CDR3 nucleotides are TGTGCCAGCAGTCCCCTAGGGAACACTGAAGCTTTCTTT.

This clone was seen a few times. The chain combines TRBV19 with TRBJ1-5; D gene uncertain. V lost 3 bases and J lost 2, with 8 bases in between. This CDR3 is 14 amino acids long. Germline V gives CDR1 LNHDA, CDR2 SQIVND (reference sequence). Written as DNA, the CDR3 is TGTGCCAGTAGTATCGAAACAGGCAATCAGCCCCAGCATTTT. It codes for CASSIETGNQPQHF.

This clone showed up just a few times. The chain couples TRBV27 to TRBJ2-7; 9 positions match TRBD2. This CDR3 comprises 15 residues. V lost 4 bases and J lost 2; bases outside the gene matches: 6. Germline loops: CDR1 MNHEY, CDR2 SMNVEV (reference sequence). CDR3 DNA sequence: TGTGCCAGCAGTTGGAGGGCGGGAGGGCCCTACGAGCAGTACTTC. It yields the protein CASSWRAGGPYEQYF.

This clone was seen a handful of times. The V call is TRBV18, the J call TRBJ1-3; 7 bases line up with TRBD1. Unmatched junction bases numbered 3, after V lost 5 bases and J lost 2 bases. CDR3 length: 14 residues. Per the germline V gene, CDR1 is KGHSH and CDR2 is LQKENI. This CDR3 is CASSSQGAGNTIYF. CDR3 bases: TGTGCCAGCTCATCTCAGGGGGCTGGAAACACCATATATTTT.

There are a few counts of this clone. The CDR3 spells CASTSEAGDTQYF. The CDR3 coding sequence is TGTGCCAGCACCTCAGAAGCGGGAGATACGCAGTATTTT. This chain connects TRBV7-9 to TRBJ2-3; a weak D match, TRBD2 (6 bases). This CDR3 comprises 13 residues. Trimming left V 7 bases short and J 5 bases short, with 13 bases between. Germline CDR1 SEHNR, CDR2 FQNEAQ (reference sequence).

The V and J genes are TRBV27 and TRBJ2-7; tentatively, D is TRBD1 (6 bases). The CDR3 length is 14 residues. The V end was cut by 0 bases, the J end by 6 bases, with 12 bases between. CDR1 and CDR2 from the germline V gene are MNHEY and SMNVEV (reference sequence). Here the CDR3 reads CASSLSVRGLEQYF. The CDR3 DNA is TGTGCCAGCAGTTTATCGGTCAGGGGCCTCGAGCAGTACTTC.

The chain uses TRBV5-1 and TRBJ2-1, with D maybe TRBD2 (7 bases). Trimming removed 6 bases from V and 2 bases from J, with 15 bases in between. This CDR3 has 15 residues. CDR1 is SGHRS, CDR2 YFSETQ, per germline. CDR3: CASNTAGHPYNEQFF. In nucleotides, the CDR3 is TGCGCCAGCAACACAGCGGGACATCCCTACAATGAGCAGTTCTTC. The full variable domain, completed using reference TRBV5-1 and TRBJ2-1, is KAGVTQTPRYLIKTRGQQVTLSCSPISGHRSVSWYQQTPGQGLQFLFEYFSETQRNKGNFPGRFSGRQFSNSRSEMNVSTLELGDSALYLCASNTAGHPYNEQFFGPGTRLTVL.

This chain links TRBV6-5 with TRBJ1-1; D call uncertain. This CDR3 comprises 13 residues. Per the germline V gene, CDR1 is MNHEY and CDR2 is SVGAGI. Trimming cost V 4 bases and J 0 bases, with 6 bases left between them. The CDR3 here is CASSSLVNTEAFF. The CDR3 bases are TGTGCCAGCAGTTCGTTAGTGAACACTGAAGCTTTCTTT.

The chain couples TRBV28 to TRBJ2-7; possibly TRBD1 for D (5 bases). This CDR3 is 16 amino acids long. The germline V and J ends were trimmed by 3 bases and 0 bases, with 15 bases remaining between them. Germline V gene sequence: CDR1 MDHEN, CDR2 SYDVKM. The CDR3 region has the DNA TGTGCCAGCAGTTTCCAGATCCGACAGAGCTCCTACGAGCAGTACTTC. It yields the protein CASSFQIRQSSYEQYF.

This clone occurred a few times. In this CDR3 the conserved last residue, phenylalanine or tryptophan, is missing, so a read error is likely. V usage is TRBV28 and J usage is TRBJ2-4; the match to TRBD2 covers 13 bases. The DNA end favors TRBJ2-1, so the J call may be wrong. CDR3 length equals 13 residues. CDR1 and CDR2 (germline): MDHEN, SYDVKM. CDR3 nucleotide sequence: TGTGCCAGCAGTGCGGGACTAGCGGGATCCCAGTTCCTC. Translated: CASSAGLAGSQFL.

This clone came up a few times. V and J are TRBV29-1 and TRBJ1-2; D uncertain. Trimming removed 6 bases at V and 1 base at J, with 9 bases between. The CDR3 spans 12 residues. Germline CDR1 and CDR2: SQVTM and ANQGSEA. CDR3 sequence reads: CSVTRDNYGYTF. In DNA form, the CDR3 reads TGCAGCGTGACCCGGGATAACTATGGCTACACCTTC.

V is TRBV6-5 and J is TRBJ2-6; the D gene is possibly TRBD2 (5 bases). Per the germline V gene, CDR1 is MNHEY and CDR2 is SVGAGI. V lost 0 bases, J lost 0 bases, and 6 bases lay in between. The CDR3 loop spans 16 amino acids. Here the CDR3 reads CASSYSGGSGANVLTF. DNA for the CDR3: TGTGCCAGCAGTTACTCTGGAGGCTCTGGGGCCAACGTCCTGACTTTC.

V usage is TRBV13 and J usage is TRBJ2-2; 14 nucleotides match TRBD2. Germline V gene sequence: CDR1 PRHDT, CDR2 FYEKMQ (reference sequence). V shed 9 bases, J shed 7 bases, and the junction held 7 bases outside the gene matches. The CDR3 contains 15 residues. CDR3 sequence (DNA): TGTGCCAGTCGTCCGGGACTAGCGGGAGTCGGGGAGCTGTTTTTT. Residues: CASRPGLAGVGELFF. Full variable domain (outside the CDR3, taken from reference TRBV13 and TRBJ2-2): AAGVIQSPRHLIKEKRETATLKCYPIPRHDTVYWYQQGPGQDPQFLISFYEKMQSDKGSIPDRFSAQQFSDYHSELNMSSLELGDSALYFCASRPGLAGVGELFFGEGSRLTVL.

This chain links TRBV29-1 with TRBJ2-5, with D perhaps TRBD1 (5 bases). The J call is uncertain, as TRBJ2-7 better fits the DNA end. CDR1 SQVTM and CDR2 ANQGSEA come from the germline V gene. CDR3 length: 15 residues. Written as DNA, the CDR3 is TGCAGCGTTGAAGTCGGGTCAGGGATATCCTACGAGCAGTACTTC. Amino acids: CSVEVGSGISYEQYF.

DNA for the CDR3: TGTGCCAGCACAGGGACAGGGTGGTACGAGCAGTACTTC. It encodes CASTGTGWYEQYF. This chain uses TRBV28 with TRBJ2-7; 9 positions match TRBD1. The germline V gene encodes CDR1 MDHEN and CDR2 SYDVKM. Trimming took 7 bases from V and 4 from J; bases not matched to a gene: 5. This CDR3 is built from 13 residues.

This clone turned up a few times. The rearrangement uses TRBV7-2 and TRBJ2-3; 10 nucleotides align to TRBD1. V trimming: 6 bases; J trimming: 8 bases; junction bases outside the gene matches: 14. CDR1 SGHTA and CDR2 FQGNSA come from the germline V gene. This CDR3 has 16 residues. CDR3 residues: CASRSAPGQGSSTQYF. CDR3 sequence (DNA): TGTGCCAGCAGGAGTGCCCCGGGACAGGGGTCTAGTACGCAGTATTTT. Looking up the rest from reference TRBV7-2 and TRBJ2-3 gives the full variable domain: GAGVSQSPSNKVTEKGKDVELRCDPISGHTALYWYRQSLGQGLEFLIYFQGNSAPDKSGLPSDRFSAERTGGSVSTLTIQRTQQEDSAVYLCASRSAPGQGSSTQYFGPGTRLTVL.

This rearrangement joins TRBV7-2 to TRBJ2-4; possible D gene TRBD2, 7 bases. The CDR3 sequence is 16 residues long. Germline values: CDR1 SGHTA, CDR2 FQGNSA. V lost 2 bases, J lost 0 bases, and 11 bases lay in between. CDR3 sequence: CASSLRGGQAKNIQYF. The CDR3, as DNA: TGTGCCAGCAGCTTAAGGGGGGGCCAAGCCAAAAACATTCAGTACTTC.

This clone was detected a few times. The V gene is TRBV29-1, the J gene TRBJ2-2; 10 bases agree with TRBD2. Germline CDR1 SQVTM, CDR2 ANQGSEA. Trimming cost V 4 bases and J 6 bases; bases outside gene matches: 5. This CDR3 region has 14 residues. This chain's CDR3 is CSVVVAGGPGELFF. CDR3 in DNA: TGCAGCGTTGTGGTAGCGGGAGGCCCCGGGGAGCTGTTTTTT.

V gene TRBV5-4 combines with J gene TRBJ2-5; TRBD1 aligns across 7 bases. CDR1 and CDR2 from the germline V gene are SGHNT and YYREEE (reference sequence). The CDR3 loop spans 15 amino acids. With 4 bases clipped from V and 5 bases from J, the junction kept 11 bases outside the gene matches. The CDR3 spells CASSVKTGVGETQYF. In DNA, the CDR3 is TGTGCCAGCAGCGTGAAAACAGGGGTCGGGGAGACCCAGTACTTC.

DNA for the CDR3: TGTGCCAGCAGTGCCCGTAGGGGCACGACTAATGAAAAACTGTTTTTT. Its protein product is CASSARRGTTNEKLFF. The chain carries TRBV2 and TRBJ1-4; possible D gene TRBD1, 5 bases. V was shortened by 4 bases and J by 2 bases, with 14 bases between the two germline ends. CDR1 and CDR2 (germline): SNHLY, FYNNEI. The CDR3 runs 16 residues.

There are a few counts of this clone. The J gene is TRBJ2-3, the V gene TRBV5-1, with TRBD2 as a possible D gene (6 bases). Germline V lookup: CDR1 SGHRS, CDR2 YFSETQ. V shed 2 bases and J shed 2 bases, with 12 bases lying between them. The CDR3 runs 15 residues. This CDR3 reads CASSFTAGITDTQYF. The CDR3 bases are TGCGCCAGCAGCTTTACGGCGGGGATCACAGATACGCAGTATTTT.